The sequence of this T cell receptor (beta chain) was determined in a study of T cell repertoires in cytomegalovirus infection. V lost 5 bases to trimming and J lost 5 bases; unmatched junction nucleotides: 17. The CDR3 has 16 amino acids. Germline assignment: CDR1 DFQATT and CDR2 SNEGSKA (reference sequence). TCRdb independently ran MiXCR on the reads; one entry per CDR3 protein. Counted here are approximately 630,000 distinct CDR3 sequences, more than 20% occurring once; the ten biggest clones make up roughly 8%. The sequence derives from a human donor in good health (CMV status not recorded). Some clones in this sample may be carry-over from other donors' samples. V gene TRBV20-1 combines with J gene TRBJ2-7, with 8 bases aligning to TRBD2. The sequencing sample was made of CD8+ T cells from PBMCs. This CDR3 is CSASPYLGLENNEQYF. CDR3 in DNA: TGCAGTGCTTCGCCCTACCTGGGACTAGAGAATAACGAGCAGTACTTC.